The 9 T cell receptor beta chains given below trace back to one sample, sequenced in a study of cytomegalovirus exposure and HLA in healthy donors (TCRdb year 2017). The method was the immunoSEQ multiplex PCR assay. For the multiplex PCR, a mixture combining 60 forward primers for TCR Vbeta segments and 13 reverse primers for TCR Jbeta segments was used. Drawn from immuneACCESS, this table holds only the in-frame rearrangements with V and J called that TCRdb kept. Clones are partly lost; checked studies trace under half to an unresolved V gene and leave the rest unexplained. In all, the sample holds over 150,000 clones, and 60% to 80% of those were seen once. The biggest ten clones account for around 1.4% of the sample. Sequenced input: PBMCs. The receptors come from a man aged 55 to 70 in good health and CMV-seronegative.

The count of this clone is one. The CDR3: CASSSAGQGARGYTF. For the CDR3, the DNA is TGTGCCAGCAGTTCCGCGGGACAGGGAGCTAGGGGCTACACCTTC. This chain links TRBV2 with TRBJ1-2; the match to TRBD1 covers 9 bases. Per the germline V gene, CDR1 is SNHLY and CDR2 is FYNNEI. The CDR3 sequence is 15 residues long. V dropped 5 bases and J dropped 8; count of bases not matched to a gene: 12.

The CDR3 spells CASSETSGSTDTQYF. Here the CDR3 DNA reads TGCGCCAGCAGTGAGACTAGCGGGAGTACAGATACGCAGTATTTT. The chain joins TRBV10-1 to TRBJ2-3; 11 bases match TRBD2. The germline V gene encodes CDR1 WNHNN and CDR2 SYGVQD (reference sequence). J lost 3 bases, V lost 2 bases, and 1 base had no gene match. The CDR3 length is 15 residues.

This clone was seen more than once but under ten times. This rearrangement joins TRBV6-1 to TRBJ2-4; 12 bases are shared with TRBD1. There are 19 residues in the CDR3. CDR1 is MNHNS, CDR2 SASEGT, per germline. The ends lost 2 bases at V and 0 bases at J; junction bases unmatched: 8. CDR3 nucleotide sequence: TGTGCCAGCAGTGAAATGTGGGACAGGGGGCTTCTAGCCAAAAACATTCAGTACTTC. This gives the protein CASSEMWDRGLLAKNIQYF.

This clone was detected a few times. The chain recombines TRBV6-6 with TRBJ1-1, with D uncertain. CDR1 MNHNY and CDR2 SVGAGI come from the germline V gene (reference sequence). This CDR3 has 13 residues. V was trimmed by 7 bases and J by 3 bases, leaving 12 bases between them. CDR3 coding DNA: TGTGCCAGCACCTCACTTCATTACACTGAAGCTTTCTTT. This encodes CASTSLHYTEAFF.

This clone was recorded once. This rearrangement joins TRBV7-2 to TRBJ1-2; weak D call: TRBD1 (6 bases). V lost 0 bases to trimming and J lost 5 bases, with 16 bases between them. CDR3 size: 16 residues. Germline V gene lookup returns CDR1 SGHTA and CDR2 FQGNSA. Written as DNA, the CDR3 is TGTGCCAGCAGCTTAGCTCGGGCAGGGGAGGGTTATGGCTACACCTTC. This gives the protein CASSLARAGEGYGYTF.

The chain recombines TRBV12-5 with TRBJ2-1; the match to TRBD1 covers 9 bases. This CDR3 is 14 amino acids long. Germline values: CDR1 LGHNT, CDR2 FRNRAP. The junction had 4 bases not matched to a gene; V was cut back by 4 bases and J by 6 bases. The CDR3: CASGSGQGINEQFF. Here the CDR3 DNA reads TGTGCTAGTGGTTCTGGACAGGGGATCAATGAGCAGTTCTTC. Full variable domain (remainder filled in from reference TRBV12-5 and TRBJ2-1): DARVTQTPRHKVTEMGQEVTMRCQPILGHNTVFWYRQTMMQGLELLAYFRNRAPLDDSGMPKDRFSAEMPDATLATLKIQPSEPRDSAVYFCASGSGQGINEQFFGPGTRLTVL.

Only a few counts were recorded for this clone. The V gene is TRBV6-1, the J gene TRBJ1-1; 10 bases fit TRBD1. The CDR3 contains 15 residues. The V gene's germline CDR1 is MNHNS and CDR2 SASEGT. Trimming at V came to 10 bases and at J to 4 bases, leaving 12 bases not matched to a gene. CDR3 in amino acids: CATLPGQGLITEAFF. The CDR3 bases are TGTGCCACCCTGCCGGGACAGGGGTTGATCACTGAAGCTTTCTTT.

This clone occurred a few times. The chain couples TRBV7-6 to TRBJ2-3; 9 nucleotides match TRBD2. Unmatched junction bases numbered 8, after V lost 3 bases and J lost 1 base. CDR3 size: 17 residues. Germline values: CDR1 SGHVS, CDR2 FNYEAQ. The CDR3 DNA reads as TGTGCCAGCAGCTTGTCGACGGCGGGGGGGGGCACAGATACGCAGTATTTT. Translating gives CASSLSTAGGGTDTQYF.

The chain joins TRBV27 to TRBJ1-4; D uncertain. Trimming removed 2 bases at V and 8 bases at J, with 15 bases between. This CDR3 contains 15 residues. Germline CDR1 and CDR2: MNHEY and SMNVEV (reference sequence). Here the CDR3 DNA reads TGTGCCAGCAGTTTAAGCGGTGGCAGTCAAGAAAAACTGTTTTTT. This codes for CASSLSGGSQEKLFF.